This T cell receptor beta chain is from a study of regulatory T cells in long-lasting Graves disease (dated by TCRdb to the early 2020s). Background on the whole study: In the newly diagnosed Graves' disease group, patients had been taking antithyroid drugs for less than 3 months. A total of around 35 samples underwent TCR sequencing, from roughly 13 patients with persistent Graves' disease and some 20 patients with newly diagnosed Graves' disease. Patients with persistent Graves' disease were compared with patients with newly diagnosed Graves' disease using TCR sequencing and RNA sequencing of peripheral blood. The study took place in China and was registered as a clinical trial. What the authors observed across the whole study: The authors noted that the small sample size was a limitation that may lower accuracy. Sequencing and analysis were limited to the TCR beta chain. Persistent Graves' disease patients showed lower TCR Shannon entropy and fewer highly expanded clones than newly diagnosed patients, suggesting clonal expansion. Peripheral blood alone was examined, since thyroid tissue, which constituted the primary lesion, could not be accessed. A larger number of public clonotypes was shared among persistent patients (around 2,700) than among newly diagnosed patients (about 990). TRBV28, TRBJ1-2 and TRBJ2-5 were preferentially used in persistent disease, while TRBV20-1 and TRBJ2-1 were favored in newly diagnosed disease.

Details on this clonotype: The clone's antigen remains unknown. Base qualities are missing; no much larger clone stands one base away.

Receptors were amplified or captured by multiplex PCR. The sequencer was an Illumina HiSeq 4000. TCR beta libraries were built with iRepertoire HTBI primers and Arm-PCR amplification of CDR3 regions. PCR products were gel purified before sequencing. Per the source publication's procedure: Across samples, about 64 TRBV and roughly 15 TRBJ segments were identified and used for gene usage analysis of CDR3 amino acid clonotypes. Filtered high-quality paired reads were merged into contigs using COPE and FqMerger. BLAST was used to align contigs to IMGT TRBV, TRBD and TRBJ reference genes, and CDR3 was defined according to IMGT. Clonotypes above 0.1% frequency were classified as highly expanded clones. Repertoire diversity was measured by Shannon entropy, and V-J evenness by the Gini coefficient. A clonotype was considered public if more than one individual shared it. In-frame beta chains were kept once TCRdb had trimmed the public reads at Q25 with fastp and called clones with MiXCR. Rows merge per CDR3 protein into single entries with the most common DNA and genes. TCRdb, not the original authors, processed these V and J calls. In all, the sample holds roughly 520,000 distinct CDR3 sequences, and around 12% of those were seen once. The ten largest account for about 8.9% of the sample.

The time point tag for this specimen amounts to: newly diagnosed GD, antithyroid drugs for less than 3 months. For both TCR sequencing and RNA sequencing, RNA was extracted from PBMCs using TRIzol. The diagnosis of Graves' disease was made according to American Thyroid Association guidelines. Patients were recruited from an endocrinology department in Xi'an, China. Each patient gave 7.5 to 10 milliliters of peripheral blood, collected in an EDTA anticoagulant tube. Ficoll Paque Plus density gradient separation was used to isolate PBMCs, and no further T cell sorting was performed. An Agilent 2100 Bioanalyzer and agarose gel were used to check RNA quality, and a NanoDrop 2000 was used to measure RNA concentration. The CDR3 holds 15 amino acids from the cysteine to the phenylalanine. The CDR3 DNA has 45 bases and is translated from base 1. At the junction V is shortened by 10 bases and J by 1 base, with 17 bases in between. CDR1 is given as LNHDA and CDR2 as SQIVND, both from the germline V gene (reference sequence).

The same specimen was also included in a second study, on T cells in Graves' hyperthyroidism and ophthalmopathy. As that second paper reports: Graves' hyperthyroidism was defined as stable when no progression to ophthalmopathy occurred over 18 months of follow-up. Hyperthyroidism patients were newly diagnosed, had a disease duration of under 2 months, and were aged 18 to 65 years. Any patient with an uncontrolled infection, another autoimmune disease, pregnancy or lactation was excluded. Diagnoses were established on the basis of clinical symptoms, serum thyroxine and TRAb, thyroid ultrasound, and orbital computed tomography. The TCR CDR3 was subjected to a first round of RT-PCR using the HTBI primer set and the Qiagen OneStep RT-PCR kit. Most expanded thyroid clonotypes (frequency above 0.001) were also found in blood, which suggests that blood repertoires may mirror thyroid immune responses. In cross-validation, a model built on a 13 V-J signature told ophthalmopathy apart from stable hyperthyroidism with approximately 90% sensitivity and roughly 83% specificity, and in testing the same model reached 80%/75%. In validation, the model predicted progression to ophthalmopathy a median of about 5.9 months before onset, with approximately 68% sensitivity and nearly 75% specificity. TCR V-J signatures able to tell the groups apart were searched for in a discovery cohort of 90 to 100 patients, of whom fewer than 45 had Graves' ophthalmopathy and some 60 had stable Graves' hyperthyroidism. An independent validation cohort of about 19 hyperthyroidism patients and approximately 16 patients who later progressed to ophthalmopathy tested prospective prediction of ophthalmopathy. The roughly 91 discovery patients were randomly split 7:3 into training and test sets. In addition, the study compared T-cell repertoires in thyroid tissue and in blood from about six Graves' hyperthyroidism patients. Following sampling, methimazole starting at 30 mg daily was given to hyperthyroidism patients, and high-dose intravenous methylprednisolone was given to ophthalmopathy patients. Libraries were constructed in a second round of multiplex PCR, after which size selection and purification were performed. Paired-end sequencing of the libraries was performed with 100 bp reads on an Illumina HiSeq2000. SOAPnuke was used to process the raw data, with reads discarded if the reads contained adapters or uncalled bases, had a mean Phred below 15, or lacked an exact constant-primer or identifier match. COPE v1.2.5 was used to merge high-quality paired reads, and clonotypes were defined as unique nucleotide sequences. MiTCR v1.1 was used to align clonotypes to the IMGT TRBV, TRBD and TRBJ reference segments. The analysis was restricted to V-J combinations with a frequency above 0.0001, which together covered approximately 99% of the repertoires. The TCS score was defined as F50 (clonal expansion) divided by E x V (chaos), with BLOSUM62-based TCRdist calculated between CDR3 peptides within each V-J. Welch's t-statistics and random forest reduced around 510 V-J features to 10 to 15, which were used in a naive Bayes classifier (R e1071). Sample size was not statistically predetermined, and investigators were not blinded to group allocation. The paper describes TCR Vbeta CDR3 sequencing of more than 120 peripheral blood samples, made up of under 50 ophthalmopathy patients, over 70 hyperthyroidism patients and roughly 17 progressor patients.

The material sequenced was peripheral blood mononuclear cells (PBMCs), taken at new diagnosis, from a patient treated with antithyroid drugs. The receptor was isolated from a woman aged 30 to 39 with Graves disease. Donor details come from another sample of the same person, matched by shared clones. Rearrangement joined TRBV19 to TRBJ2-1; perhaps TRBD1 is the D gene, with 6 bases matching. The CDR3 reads CATGDTGTSYNEQFF. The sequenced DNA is TGTGCCACCGGGGACACAGGGACGTCCTACAATGAGCAGTTCTTC. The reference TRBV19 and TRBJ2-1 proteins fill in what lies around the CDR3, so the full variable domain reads DGGITQSPKYLFRKEGQNVTLSCEQNLNHDAMYWYRQDPGQGLRLIYYSQIVNDFQKGDIAEGYSVSREKKESFPLTVTSAQKNPTAFYLCATGDTGTSYNEQFFGPGTRLTVL.